What follows is one TCR beta chain and its context. Its antigen is undetermined. The sample originates from a study of OX40 agonist ivuxolimab in advanced cancers. The wider study: Patients received ivuxolimab, an intravenous treatment, every 2 weeks at 0.01 to 10 mg/kg. The dose-escalation cohort was around 83% male, with a mean age of about 56 years, ranging roughly 23 to 85.

Notes on the study in general: The study found that CD8+ T cells averaged more expanded clones than CD4+. Clonal expansion among partial responders at 0.1-3.0 mg/kg ranked near the lowest.

The CDR3 has 14 amino acids. V lost 2 bases and J 3 bases, leaving 8 bases between the germline ends. Germline V CDR1 and CDR2: SEHNR, FQNEAQ (reference sequence). Profiled with immunoSEQ multiplex PCR; TCRdb holds only in-frame clones, not every one. The table has about 62,000 clones, 79% seen once. Source: CD4+ or CD8+ T cells sorted from blood, taken in a trial of the OX40 agonist ivuxolimab. The rearrangement links TRBV7-9 to TRBJ2-1; a possible D gene is TRBD2 (5 bases). This TCR came from an adult with an advanced solid tumor such as melanoma, head and neck, liver or kidney cancer. This CDR3 reads CASSLIGLYNEQFF. The CDR3 DNA reads TGTGCCAGCAGCTTAATAGGACTCTACAATGAGCAGTTCTTC.